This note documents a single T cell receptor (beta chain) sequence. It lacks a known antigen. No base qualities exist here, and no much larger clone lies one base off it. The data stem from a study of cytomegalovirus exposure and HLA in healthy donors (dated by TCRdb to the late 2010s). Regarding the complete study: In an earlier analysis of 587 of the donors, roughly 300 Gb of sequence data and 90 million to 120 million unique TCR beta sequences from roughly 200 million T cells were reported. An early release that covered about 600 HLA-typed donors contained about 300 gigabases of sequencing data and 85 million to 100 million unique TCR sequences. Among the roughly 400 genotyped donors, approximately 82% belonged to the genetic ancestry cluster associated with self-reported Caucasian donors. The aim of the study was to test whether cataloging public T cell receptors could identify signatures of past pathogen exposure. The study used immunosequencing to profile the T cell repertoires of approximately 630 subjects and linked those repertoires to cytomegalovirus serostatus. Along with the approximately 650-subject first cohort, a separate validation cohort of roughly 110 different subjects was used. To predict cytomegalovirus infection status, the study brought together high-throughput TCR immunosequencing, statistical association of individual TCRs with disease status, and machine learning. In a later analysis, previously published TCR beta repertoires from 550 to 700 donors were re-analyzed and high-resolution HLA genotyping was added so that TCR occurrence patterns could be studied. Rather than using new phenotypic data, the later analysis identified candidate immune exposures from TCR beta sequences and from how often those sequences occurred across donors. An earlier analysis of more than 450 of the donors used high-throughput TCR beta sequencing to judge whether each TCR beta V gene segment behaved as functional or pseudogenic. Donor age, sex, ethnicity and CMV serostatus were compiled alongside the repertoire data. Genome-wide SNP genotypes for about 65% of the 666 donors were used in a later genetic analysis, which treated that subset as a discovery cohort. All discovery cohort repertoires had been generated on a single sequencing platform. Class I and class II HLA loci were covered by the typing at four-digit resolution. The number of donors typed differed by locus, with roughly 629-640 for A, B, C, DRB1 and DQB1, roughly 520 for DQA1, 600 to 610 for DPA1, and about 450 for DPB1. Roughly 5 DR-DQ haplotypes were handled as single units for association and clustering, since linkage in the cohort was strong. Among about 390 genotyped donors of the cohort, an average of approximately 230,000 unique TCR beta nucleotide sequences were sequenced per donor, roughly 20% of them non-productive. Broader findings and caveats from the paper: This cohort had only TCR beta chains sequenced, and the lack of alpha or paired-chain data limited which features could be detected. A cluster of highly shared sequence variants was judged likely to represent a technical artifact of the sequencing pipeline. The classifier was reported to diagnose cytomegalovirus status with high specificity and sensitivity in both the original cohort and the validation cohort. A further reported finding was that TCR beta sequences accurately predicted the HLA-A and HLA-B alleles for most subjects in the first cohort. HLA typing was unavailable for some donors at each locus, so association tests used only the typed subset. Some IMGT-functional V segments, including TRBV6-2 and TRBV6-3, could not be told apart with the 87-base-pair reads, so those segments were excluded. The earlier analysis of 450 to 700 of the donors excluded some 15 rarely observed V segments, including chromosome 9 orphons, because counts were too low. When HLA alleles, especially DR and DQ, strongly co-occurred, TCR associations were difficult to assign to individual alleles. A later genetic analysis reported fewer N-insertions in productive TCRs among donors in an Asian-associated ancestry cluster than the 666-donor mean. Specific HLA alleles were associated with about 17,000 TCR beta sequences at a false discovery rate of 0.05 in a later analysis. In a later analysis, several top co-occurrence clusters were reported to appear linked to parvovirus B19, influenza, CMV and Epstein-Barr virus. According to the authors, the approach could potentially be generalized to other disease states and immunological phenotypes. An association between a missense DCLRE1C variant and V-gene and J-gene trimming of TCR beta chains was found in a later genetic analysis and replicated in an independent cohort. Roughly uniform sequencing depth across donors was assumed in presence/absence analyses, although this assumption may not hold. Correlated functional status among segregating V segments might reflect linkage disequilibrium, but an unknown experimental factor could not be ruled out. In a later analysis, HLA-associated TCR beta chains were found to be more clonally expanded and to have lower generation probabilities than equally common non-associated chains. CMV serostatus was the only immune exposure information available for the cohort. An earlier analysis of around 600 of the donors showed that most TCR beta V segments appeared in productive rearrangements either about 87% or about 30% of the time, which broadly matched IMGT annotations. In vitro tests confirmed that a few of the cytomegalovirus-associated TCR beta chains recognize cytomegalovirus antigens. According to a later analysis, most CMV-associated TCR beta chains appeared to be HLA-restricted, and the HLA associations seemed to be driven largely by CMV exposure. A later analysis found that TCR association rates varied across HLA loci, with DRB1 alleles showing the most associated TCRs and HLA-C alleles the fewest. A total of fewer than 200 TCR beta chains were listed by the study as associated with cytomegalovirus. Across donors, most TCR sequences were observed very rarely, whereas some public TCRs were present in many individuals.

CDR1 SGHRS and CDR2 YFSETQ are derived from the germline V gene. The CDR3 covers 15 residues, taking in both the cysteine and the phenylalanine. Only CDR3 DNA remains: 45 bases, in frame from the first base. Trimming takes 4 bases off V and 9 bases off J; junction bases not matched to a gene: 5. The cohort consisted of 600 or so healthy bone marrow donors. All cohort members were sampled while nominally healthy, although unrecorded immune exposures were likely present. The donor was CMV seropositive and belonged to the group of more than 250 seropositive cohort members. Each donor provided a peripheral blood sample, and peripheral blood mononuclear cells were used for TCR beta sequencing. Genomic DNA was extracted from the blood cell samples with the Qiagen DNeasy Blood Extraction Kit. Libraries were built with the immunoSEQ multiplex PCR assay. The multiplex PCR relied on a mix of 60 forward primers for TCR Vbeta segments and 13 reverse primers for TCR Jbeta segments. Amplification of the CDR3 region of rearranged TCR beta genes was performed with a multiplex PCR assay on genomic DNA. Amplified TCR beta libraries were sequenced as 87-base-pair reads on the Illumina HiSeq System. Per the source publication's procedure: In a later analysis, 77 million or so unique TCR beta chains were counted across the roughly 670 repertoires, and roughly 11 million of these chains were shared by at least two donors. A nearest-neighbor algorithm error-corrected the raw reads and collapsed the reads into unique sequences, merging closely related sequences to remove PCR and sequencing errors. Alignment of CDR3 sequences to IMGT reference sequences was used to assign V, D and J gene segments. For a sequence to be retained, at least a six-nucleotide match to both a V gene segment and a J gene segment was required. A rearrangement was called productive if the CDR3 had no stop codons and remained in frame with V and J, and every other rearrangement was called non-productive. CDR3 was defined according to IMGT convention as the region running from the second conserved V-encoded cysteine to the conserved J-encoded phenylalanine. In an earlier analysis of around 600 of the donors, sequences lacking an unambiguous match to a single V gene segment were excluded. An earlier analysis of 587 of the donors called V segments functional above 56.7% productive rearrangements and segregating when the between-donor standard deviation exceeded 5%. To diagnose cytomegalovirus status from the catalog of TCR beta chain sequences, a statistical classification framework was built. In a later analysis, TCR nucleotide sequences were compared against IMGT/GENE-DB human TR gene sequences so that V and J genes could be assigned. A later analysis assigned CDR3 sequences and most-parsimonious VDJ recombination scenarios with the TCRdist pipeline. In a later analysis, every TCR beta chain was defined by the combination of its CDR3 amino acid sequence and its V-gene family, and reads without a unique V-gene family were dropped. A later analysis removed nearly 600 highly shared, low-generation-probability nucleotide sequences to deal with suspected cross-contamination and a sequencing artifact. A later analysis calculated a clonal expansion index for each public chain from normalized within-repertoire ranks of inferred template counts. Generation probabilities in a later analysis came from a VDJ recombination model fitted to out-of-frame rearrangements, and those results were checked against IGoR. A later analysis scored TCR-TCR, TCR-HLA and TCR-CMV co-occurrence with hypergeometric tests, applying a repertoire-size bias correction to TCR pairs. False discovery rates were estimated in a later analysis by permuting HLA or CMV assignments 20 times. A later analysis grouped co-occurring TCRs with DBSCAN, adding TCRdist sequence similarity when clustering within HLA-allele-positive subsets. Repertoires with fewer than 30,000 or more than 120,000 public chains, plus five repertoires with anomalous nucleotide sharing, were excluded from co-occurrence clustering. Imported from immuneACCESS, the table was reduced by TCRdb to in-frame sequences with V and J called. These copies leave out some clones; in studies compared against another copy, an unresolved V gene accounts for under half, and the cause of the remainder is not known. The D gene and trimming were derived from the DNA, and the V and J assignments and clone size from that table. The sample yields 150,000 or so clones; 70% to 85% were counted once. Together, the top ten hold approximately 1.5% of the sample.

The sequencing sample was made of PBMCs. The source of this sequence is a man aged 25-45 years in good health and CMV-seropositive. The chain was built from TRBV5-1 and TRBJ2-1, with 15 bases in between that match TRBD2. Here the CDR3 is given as CASSGLAGGPSEQFF. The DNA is TGCGCCAGCAGCGGACTAGCGGGGGGGCCTAGTGAGCAGTTCTTC.